This T cell receptor (beta chain) was profiled in a study of blood T cell repertoires in COVID-19. Study background: Italy, Spain and the United States were the sources of the convalescent and acute COVID-19 samples. The analysed material was cDNA or gDNA that came from T cells, B-cell-depleted T cells, or PBMCs.

While infection was still active, Seattle patients were enrolled and then followed longitudinally. In the source study's methods: By means of reference gene primer amplification, nucleated cell counts were estimated. The assay was immunoSEQ multiplex PCR, and TCRdb's table has in-frame clones only and misses some. Clone size and the V and J calls come from that table; the DNA yielded D and trimming. The sample has approximately 200,000 clones; approximately 78% are singletons. Germline trimming cut 1 base from V and 2 bases from J; bases unmatched to any gene: 3. Per the germline V gene, CDR1 is LNHDA and CDR2 is SQIVND (reference sequence). The CDR3 totals 16 residues.

The sequence was obtained from a woman aged 80 or over with COVID-19, enrolled during active disease. V gene TRBV19 combines with J gene TRBJ1-5; 9 bases match TRBD1. The sample comprised peripheral blood. CDR3 residues: CASSIVDRGGNQPQHF. The CDR3, as DNA: TGTGCCAGTAGTATAGTCGACAGGGGGGGCAATCAGCCCCAGCATTTT.